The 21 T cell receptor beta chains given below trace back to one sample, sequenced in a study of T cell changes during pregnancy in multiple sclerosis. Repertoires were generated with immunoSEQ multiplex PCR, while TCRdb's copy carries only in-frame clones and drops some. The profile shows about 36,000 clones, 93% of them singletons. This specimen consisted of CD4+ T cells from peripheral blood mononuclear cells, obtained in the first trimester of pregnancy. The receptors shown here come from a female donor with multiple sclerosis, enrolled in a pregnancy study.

The CDR3 DNA is TGTGCCAGCAGCTTGTTCCGCTACGAGCAGTACTTC. Residues: CASSLFRYEQYF. This chain connects TRBV11-2 to TRBJ2-7; the D is unclear. The CDR3 spans 12 residues. Deletions cut 3 bases from V and 3 bases from J, with 6 bases between. Germline loops: CDR1 SGHAT, CDR2 FQNNGV.

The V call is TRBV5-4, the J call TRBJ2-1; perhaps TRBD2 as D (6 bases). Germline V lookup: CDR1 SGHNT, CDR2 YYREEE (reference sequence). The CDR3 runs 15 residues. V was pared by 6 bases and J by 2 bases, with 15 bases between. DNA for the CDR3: TGTGCCAGCATCCAGCGGGTTGGGGCCTACAATGAGCAGTTCTTC. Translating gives CASIQRVGAYNEQFF.

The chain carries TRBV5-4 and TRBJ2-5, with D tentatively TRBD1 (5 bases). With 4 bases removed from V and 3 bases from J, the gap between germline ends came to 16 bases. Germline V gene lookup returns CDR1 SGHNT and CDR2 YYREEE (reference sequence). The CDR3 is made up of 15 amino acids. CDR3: CASSGKGFWEETQYF. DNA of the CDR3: TGTGCCAGCAGCGGAAAGGGGTTTTGGGAAGAGACCCAGTACTTC.

This CDR3 is CASSLAARSTDTQYF. The CDR3 bases are TGCGCCAGCAGCTTGGCCGCGCGGAGCACAGATACGCAGTATTTT. This sequence joins TRBV5-1 and TRBJ2-3; unclear D gene. The CDR3 runs 15 residues. V was shortened by 0 bases and J by 0 bases, with 8 bases between the two germline ends. Germline assignment: CDR1 SGHRS and CDR2 YFSETQ.

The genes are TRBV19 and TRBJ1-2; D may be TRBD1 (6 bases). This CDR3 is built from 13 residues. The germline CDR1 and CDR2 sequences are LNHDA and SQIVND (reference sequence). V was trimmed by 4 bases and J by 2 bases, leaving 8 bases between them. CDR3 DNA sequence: TGTGCCAGTAGTAGGGGACAAAACTATGGCTACACCTTC. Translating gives CASSRGQNYGYTF. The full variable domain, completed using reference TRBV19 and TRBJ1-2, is DGGITQSPKYLFRKEGQNVTLSCEQNLNHDAMYWYRQDPGQGLRLIYYSQIVNDFQKGDIAEGYSVSREKKESFPLTVTSAQKNPTAFYLCASSRGQNYGYTFGSGTRLTVV.

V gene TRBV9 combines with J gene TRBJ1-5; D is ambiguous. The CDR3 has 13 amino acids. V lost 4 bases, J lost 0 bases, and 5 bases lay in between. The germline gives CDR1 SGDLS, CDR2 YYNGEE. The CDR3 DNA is TGTGCCAGCAGCAGAGGTAGCAATCAGCCCCAGCATTTT. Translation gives CASSRGSNQPQHF.

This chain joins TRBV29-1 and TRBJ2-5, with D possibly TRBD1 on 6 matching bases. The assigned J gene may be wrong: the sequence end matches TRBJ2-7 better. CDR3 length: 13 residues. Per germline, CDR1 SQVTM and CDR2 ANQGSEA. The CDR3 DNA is TGCAGCGCTACAGGGCTTAATACCTACGAGCAGTACTTC. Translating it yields CSATGLNTYEQYF.

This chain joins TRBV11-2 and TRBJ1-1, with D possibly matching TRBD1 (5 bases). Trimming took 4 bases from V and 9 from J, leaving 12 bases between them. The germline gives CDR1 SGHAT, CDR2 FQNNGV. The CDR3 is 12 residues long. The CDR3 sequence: CASSSSGTQAFF. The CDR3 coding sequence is TGTGCCAGCAGCTCTAGCGGGACCCAAGCTTTCTTT.

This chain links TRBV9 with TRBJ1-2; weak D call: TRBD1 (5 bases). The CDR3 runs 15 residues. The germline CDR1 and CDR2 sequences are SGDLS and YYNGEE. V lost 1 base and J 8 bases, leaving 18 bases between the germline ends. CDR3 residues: CASSVQGSPAEGYTF. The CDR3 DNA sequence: TGTGCCAGCAGCGTACAGGGAAGTCCGGCGGAAGGCTACACCTTC.

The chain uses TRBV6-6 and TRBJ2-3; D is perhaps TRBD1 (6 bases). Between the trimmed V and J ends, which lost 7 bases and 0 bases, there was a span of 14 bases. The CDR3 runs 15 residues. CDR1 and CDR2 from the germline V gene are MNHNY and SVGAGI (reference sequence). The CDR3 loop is CASIDRSSSTDTQYF. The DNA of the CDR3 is TGTGCCAGCATTGACAGGTCCTCTAGCACAGATACGCAGTATTTT.

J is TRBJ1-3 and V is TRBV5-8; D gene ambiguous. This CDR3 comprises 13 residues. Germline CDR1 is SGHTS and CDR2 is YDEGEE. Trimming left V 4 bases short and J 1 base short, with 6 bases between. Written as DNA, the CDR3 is TGTGCCAGCAGCCTAGTGTCTGGAAACACCATATATTTT. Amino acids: CASSLVSGNTIYF.

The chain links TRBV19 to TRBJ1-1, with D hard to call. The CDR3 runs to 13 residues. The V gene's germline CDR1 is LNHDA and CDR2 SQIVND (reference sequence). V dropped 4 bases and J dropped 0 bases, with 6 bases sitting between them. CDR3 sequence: CASSKTLNTEAFF. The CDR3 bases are TGTGCCAGTAGTAAGACACTGAACACTGAAGCTTTCTTT.

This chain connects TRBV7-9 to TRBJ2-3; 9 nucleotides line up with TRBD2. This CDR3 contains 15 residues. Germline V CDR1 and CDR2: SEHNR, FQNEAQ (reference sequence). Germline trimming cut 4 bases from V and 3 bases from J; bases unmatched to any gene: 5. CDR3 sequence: CASSSREGRTDTQYF. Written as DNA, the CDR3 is TGTGCCAGCAGCTCGCGGGAGGGCCGTACAGATACGCAGTATTTT.

This chain's CDR3 is CASSSRGGTGELFF. The DNA of the CDR3 is TGTGCCAGCAGCTCACGGGGGGGCACCGGGGAGCTGTTTTTT. V usage is TRBV7-7 and J usage is TRBJ2-2; TRBD2 aligns across 8 bases. CDR3 length equals 14 residues. Germline CDR1 SSHAT, CDR2 FNYEAQ (reference sequence). V lost 4 bases and J lost 4; bases outside the gene matches: 2.

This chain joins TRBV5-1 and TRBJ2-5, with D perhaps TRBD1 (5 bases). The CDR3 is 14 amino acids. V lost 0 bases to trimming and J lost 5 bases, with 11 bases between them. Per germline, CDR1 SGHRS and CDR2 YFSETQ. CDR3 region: CASSLDVGQETQYF. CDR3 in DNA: TGCGCCAGCAGCTTGGATGTGGGGCAGGAGACCCAGTACTTC.

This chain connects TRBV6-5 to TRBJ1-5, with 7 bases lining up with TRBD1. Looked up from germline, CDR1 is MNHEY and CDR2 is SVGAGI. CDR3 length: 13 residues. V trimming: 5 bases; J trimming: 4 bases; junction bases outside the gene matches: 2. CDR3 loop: CASSRDRNQPQHF. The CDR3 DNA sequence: TGTGCCAGCAGTCGGGACAGAAATCAGCCCCAGCATTTT.

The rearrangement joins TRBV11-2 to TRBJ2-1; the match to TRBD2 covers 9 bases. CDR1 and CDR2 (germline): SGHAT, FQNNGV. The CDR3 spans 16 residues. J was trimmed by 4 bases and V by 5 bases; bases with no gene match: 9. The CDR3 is CASSIRLAEIYNEQFF. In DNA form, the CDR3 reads TGTGCCAGCAGCATCAGACTAGCGGAGATATACAATGAGCAGTTCTTC.

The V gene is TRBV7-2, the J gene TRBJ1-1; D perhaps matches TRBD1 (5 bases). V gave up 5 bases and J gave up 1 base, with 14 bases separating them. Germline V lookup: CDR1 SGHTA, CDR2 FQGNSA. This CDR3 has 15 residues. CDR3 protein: CASSPTTGPNTEAFF. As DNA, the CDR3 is TGTGCCAGCAGCCCTACCACAGGCCCGAACACTGAAGCTTTCTTT.

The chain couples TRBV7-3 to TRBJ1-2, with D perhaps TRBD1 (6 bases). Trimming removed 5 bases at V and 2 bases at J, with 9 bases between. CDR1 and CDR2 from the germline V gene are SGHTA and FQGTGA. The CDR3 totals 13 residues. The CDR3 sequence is CASSPTGNYGYTF. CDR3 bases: TGTGCCAGCAGCCCTACAGGGAACTATGGCTACACCTTC.

The CDR3 bases are TGTGCCAGCAGCCTTTTGGGAGGGCCCAGCTCCTACAATGAGCAGTTCTTC. Protein sequence: CASSLLGGPSSYNEQFF. The V and J genes are TRBV7-2 and TRBJ2-1, with 7 bases lining up with TRBD2. The V gene's germline CDR1 is SGHTA and CDR2 FQGNSA. V shed 5 bases, J shed 0 bases, and the junction held 10 bases outside the gene matches. The CDR3 spans 17 residues.

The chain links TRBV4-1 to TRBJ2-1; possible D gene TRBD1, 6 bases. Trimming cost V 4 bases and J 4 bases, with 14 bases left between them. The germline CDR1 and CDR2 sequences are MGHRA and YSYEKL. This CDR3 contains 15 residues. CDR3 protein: CASSPTTGTYNEQFF. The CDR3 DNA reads TGCGCCAGCAGCCCAACGACAGGTACTTACAATGAGCAGTTCTTC.